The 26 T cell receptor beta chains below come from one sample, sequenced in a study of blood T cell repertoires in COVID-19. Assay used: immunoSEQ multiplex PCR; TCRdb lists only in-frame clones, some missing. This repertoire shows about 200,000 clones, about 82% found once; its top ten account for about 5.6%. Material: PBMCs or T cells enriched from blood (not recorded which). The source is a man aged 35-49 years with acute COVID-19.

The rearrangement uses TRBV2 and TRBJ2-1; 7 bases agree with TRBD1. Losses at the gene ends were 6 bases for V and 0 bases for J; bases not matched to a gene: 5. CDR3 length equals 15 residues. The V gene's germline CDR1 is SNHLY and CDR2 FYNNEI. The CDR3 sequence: CASSLGDSSYNEQFF. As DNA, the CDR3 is TGTGCCAGCAGCCTCGGGGACAGCTCCTACAATGAGCAGTTCTTC.

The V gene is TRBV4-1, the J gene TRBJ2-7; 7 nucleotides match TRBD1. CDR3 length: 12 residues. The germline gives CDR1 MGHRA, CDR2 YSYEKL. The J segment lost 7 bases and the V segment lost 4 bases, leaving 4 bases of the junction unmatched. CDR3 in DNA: TGCGCCAGCAGCCCCGAGACAGGGGAGCAGTACTTC. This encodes CASSPETGEQYF.

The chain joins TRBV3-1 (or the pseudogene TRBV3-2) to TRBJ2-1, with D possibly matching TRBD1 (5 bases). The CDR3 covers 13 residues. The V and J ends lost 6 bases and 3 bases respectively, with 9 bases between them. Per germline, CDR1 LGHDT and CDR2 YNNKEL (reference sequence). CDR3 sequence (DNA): TGTGCCAGCAGGCGACAGAGCTACAATGAGCAGTTCTTC. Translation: CASRRQSYNEQFF.

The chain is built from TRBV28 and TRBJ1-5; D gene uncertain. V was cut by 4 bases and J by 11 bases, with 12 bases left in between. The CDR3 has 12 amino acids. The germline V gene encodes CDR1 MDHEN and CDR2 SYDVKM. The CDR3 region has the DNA TGTGCCAGCAGTTCGCCCGGTCGGGCCCAGCATTTT. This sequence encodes CASSSPGRAQHF.

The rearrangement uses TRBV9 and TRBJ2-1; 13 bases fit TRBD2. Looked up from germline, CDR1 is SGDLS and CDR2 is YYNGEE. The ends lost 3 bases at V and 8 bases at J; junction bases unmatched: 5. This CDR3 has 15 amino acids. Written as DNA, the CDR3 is TGTGCCAGCAGCGCGACTAGCGGGAGGAGGCATGAGCAGTTCTTC. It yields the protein CASSATSGRRHEQFF.

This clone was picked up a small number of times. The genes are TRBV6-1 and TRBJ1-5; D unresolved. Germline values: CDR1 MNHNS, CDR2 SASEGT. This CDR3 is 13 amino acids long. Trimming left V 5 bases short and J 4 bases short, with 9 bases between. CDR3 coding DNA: TGTGCCAGCAGTTCGTTGGAGAATCAGCCCCAGCATTTT. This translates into CASSSLENQPQHF.

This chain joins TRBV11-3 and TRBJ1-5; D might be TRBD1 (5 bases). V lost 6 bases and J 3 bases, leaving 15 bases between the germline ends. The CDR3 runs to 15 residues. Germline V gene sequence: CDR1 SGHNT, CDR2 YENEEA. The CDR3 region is CASSWGVVYNQPQHF. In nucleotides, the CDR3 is TGTGCCAGCAGTTGGGGGGTTGTATACAATCAGCCCCAGCATTTT.

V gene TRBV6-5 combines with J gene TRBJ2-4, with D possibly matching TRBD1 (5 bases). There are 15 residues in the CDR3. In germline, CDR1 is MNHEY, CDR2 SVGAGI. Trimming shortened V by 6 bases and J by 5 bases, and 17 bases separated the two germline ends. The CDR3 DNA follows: TGTGCCAGCAGGGCGAGAAGGCAGGGTGAAAACATTCAGTACTTC. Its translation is CASRARRQGENIQYF.

The CDR3 DNA follows: TGTGCCAGCAGCTTAGGAGCTAAGAGCAATCAGCCCCAGCATTTT. Translated: CASSLGAKSNQPQHF. This chain joins TRBV11-2 and TRBJ1-5, with D unclear. Between the trimmed V and J ends, which lost 1 base and 1 base, there was a span of 8 bases. The CDR3 loop spans 15 amino acids. The germline V gene encodes CDR1 SGHAT and CDR2 FQNNGV.

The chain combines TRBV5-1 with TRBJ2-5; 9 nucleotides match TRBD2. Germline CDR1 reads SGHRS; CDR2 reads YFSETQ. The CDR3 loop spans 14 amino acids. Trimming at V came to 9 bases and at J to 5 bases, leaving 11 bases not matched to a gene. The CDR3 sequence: CATSPASGIETQYF. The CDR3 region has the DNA TGCGCCACCTCTCCGGCTAGCGGGATCGAGACCCAGTACTTC.

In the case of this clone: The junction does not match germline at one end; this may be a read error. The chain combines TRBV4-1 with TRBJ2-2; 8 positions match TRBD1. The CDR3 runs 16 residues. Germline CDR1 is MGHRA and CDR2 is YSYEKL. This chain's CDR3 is CASCQGAGGVTGELFF. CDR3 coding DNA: TGCGCCAGCTGCCAGGGGGCAGGGGGCGTCACCGGGGAGCTGTTTTTT.

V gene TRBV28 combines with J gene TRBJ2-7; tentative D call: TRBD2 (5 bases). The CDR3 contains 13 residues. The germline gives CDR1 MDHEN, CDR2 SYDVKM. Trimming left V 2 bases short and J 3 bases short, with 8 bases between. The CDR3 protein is CASSLHGNYEQYF. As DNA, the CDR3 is TGTGCCAGCAGTTTACACGGGAACTACGAGCAGTACTTC. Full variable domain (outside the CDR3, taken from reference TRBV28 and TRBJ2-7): DVKVTQSSRYLVKRTGEKVFLECVQDMDHENMFWYRQDPGLGLRLIYFSYDVKMKEKGDIPEGYSVSREKKERFSLILESASTNQTSMYLCASSLHGNYEQYFGPGTRLTVT.

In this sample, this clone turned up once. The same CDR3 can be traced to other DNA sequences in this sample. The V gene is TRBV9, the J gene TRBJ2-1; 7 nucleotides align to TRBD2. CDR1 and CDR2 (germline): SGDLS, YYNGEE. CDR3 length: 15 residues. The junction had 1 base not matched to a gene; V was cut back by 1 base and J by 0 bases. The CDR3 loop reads CASSVSGISYNEQFF. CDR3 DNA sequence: TGTGCCAGCAGCGTAAGCGGGATCTCCTACAATGAGCAGTTCTTC.

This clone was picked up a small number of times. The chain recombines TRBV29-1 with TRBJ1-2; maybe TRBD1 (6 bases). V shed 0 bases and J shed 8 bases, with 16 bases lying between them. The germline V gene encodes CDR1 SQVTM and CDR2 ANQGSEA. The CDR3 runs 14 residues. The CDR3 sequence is CSVEESVGAGGYTF. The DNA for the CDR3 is TGCAGCGTTGAAGAGTCCGTGGGGGCTGGGGGCTACACCTTC. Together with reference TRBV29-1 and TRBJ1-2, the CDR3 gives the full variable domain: SAVISQKPSRDICQRGTSLTIQCQVDSQVTMMFWYRQQPGQSLTLIATANQGSEATYESGFVIDKFPISRPNLTFSTLTVSNMSPEDSSIYLCSVEESVGAGGYTFGSGTRLTVV.

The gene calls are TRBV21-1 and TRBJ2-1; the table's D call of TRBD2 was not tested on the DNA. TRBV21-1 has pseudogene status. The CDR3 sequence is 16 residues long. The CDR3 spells CASSKRTSGSTNEQFF. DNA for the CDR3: TGTGCCAGCAGCAAAAGGACTAGCGGGAGTACCAATGAGCAGTTCTTC.

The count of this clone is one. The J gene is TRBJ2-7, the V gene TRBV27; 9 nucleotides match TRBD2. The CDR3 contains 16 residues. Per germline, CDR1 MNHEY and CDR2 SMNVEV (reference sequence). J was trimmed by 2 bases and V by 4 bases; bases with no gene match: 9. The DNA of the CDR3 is TGTGCCAGCAGTTACGCCAGCCCTAGCGGGGCCTACGAGCAGTACTTC. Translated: CASSYASPSGAYEQYF.

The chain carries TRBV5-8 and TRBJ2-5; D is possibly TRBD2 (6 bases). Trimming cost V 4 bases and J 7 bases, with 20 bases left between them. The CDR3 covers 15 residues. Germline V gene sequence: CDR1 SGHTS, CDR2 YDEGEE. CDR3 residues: CASSPPRRGDGTQYF. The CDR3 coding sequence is TGTGCCAGCAGCCCCCCCCGACGCGGGGATGGGACCCAGTACTTC.

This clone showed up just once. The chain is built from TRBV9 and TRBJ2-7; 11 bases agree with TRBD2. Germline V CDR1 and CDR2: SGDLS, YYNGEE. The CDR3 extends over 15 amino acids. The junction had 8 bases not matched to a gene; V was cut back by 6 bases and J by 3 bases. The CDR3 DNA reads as TGTGCCAGCACCGCAGGGCTAGCGGGAGGCTACGAGCAGTACTTC. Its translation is CASTAGLAGGYEQYF.

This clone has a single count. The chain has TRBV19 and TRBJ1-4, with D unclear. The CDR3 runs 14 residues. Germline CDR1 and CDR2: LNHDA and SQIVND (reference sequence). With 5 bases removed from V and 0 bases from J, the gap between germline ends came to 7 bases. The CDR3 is CASSVEATNEKLFF. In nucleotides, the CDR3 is TGTGCCAGTAGTGTTGAGGCAACTAATGAAAAACTGTTTTTT.

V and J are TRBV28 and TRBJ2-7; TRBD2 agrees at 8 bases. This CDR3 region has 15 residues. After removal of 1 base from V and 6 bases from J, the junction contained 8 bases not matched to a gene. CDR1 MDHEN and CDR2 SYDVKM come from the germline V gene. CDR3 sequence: CASSLSSRGRTEQYF. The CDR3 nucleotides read TGTGCCAGCAGTTTATCGTCACGCGGGAGGACCGAGCAGTACTTC. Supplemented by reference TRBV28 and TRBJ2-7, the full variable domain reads DVKVTQSSRYLVKRTGEKVFLECVQDMDHENMFWYRQDPGLGLRLIYFSYDVKMKEKGDIPEGYSVSREKKERFSLILESASTNQTSMYLCASSLSSRGRTEQYFGPGTRLTVT.

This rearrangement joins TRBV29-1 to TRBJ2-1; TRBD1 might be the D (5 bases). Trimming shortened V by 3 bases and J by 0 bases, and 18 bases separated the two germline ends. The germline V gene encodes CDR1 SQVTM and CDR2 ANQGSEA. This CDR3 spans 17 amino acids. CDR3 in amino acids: CSVEFPDKAFSYNEQFF. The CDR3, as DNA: TGCAGCGTTGAGTTCCCGGACAAAGCTTTCTCCTACAATGAGCAGTTCTTC.

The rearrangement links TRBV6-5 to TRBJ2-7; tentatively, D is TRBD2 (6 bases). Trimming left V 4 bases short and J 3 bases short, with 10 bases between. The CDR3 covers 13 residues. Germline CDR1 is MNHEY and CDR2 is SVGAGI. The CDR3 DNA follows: TGTGCCAGCAGTTTGGCGGGAATCTACGAGCAGTACTTC. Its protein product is CASSLAGIYEQYF.

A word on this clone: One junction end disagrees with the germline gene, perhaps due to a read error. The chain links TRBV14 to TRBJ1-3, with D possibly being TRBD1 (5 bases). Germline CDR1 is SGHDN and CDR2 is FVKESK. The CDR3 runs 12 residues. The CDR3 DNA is TGTGCCAGCAGCCCCACTAGGGAGGGACGCCTTTTT. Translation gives CASSPTREGRLF. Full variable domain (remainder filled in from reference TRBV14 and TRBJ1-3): EAGVTQFPSHSVIEKGQTVTLRCDPISGHDNLYWYRRVMGKEIKFLLHFVKESKQDESGMPNNRFLAERTGGTYSTLKVQPAELEDSGVYFCASSPTREGRLFGEGSWLTVV.

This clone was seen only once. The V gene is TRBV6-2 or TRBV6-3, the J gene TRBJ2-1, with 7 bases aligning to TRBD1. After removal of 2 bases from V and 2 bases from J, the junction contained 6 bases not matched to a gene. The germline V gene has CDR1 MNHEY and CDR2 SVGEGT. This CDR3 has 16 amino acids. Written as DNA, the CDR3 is TGTGCCAGCAGTTACATCTCGACAGGGACCTACAATGAGCAGTTCTTC. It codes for CASSYISTGTYNEQFF.

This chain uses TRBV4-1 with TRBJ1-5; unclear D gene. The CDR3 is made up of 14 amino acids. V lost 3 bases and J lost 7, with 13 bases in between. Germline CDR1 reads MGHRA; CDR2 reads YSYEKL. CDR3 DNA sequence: TGCGCCAGCAGCCACATCGAGAGCGGCCAGCCCCAGCATTTT. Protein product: CASSHIESGQPQHF.

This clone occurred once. The CDR3 spells CASSLMVAREQFF. The CDR3 region has the DNA TGTGCCAGCAGCTTAATGGTGGCGAGGGAGCAGTTCTTC. The chain combines TRBV7-3 with TRBJ2-1; D remains unclear. The V end lost 1 base, the J end lost 10 bases, and 11 bases lay between the germline ends. The V gene's germline CDR1 is SGHTA and CDR2 FQGTGA. The CDR3 sequence is 13 residues long. Supplemented by reference TRBV7-3 and TRBJ2-1, the full variable domain reads GAGVSQTPSNKVTEKGKYVELRCDPISGHTALYWYRQSLGQGPEFLIYFQGTGAADDSGLPNDRFFAVRPEGSVSTLKIQRTERGDSAVYLCASSLMVAREQFFGPGTRLTVL.